This TCR beta chain was identified in a study of post-analysis software for immune sequencing data. Study-level background: Included courses were relapsing-remitting and secondary progressive multiple sclerosis; progressive-relapsing multiple sclerosis was also included. Study conclusions and caveats: Among about 5 TRBV segments more frequent in patients than controls were TRBV5-6, TRBV5-1 and TRBV20-1. Compared with controls, patients showed significantly lower normalized Chao1 diversity. With F measure, samples from one preparation batch clustered together strongly.

cDNA libraries of TCR beta carried unique molecular identifiers. The source material, about 0.95 to 10 million T cells, gave rise to 500,000 or so cDNA molecules. MiXCR, applied by TCRdb to the PCR reads, yields one record per CDR3 protein. Here the sample spans a few hundred thousand distinct CDR3 sequences, 30% to 45% being singletons. Worth noting for this clonotype: Antigen: not known.

This CDR3 contains 13 residues. From germline, CDR1 is MNHEY and CDR2 SVGAGI. Between the trimmed V and J ends, which lost 6 bases and 13 bases, there was a span of 19 bases. V is TRBV6-5 and J is TRBJ2-1; unclear D gene. Source material: blood. This clonotype originated in a girl aged 10 to 17 with multiple sclerosis. CDR3 DNA: TGTGCCAGCAGCTTACAATGGCGGTCGCCTCAGTTCTTC. Protein sequence: CASSLQWRSPQFF.